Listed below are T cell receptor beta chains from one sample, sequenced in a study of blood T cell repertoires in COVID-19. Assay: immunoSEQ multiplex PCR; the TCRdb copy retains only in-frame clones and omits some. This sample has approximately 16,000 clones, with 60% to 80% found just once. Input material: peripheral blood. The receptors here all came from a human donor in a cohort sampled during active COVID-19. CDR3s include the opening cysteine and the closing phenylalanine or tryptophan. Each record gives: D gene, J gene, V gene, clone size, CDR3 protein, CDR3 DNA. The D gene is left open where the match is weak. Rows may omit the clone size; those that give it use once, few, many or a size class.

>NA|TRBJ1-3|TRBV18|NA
CASSPPQGSKGNTIYF
TGTGCCAGCTCACCCCCTCAGGGGTCGAAAGGAAACACCATATATTTT
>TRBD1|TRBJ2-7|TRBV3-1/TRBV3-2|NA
CASSKQGLIEQYF
TGTGCCAGCAGCAAACAGGGGCTCATCGAGCAGTACTTC
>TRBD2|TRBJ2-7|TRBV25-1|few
CASIPKRERYEQYF
TGTGCCAGCATTCCGAAGCGGGAGCGCTACGAGCAGTACTTC
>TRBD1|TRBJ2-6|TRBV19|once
CASNEGTASGANVLTF
TGTGCCAGTAACGAAGGGACAGCATCTGGGGCCAACGTCCTGACTTTC
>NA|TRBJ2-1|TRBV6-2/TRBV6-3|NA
CASSSGLIYNEQFF
TGTGCCAGCAGTTCCGGACTTATATACAATGAGCAGTTCTTC
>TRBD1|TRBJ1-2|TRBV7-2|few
CASSTGQGARGYTF
TGTGCCAGCAGCACCGGACAGGGGGCACGAGGCTACACCTTC
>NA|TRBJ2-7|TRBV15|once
CATSRVLSNSYEQYF
TGTGCCACCAGCAGAGTTCTTTCTAATTCCTACGAGCAGTACTTC
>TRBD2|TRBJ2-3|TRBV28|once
CASSASLAGVDTQYF
TGTGCCAGCAGTGCGTCCCTAGCGGGCGTAGATACGCAGTATTTT
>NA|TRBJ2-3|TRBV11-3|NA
CASTRGSTDTQYF
TGTGCCAGCACCCGGGGTAGCACAGATACGCAGTATTTT
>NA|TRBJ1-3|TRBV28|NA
CASRVGNTIYF
TGTGCCAGTCGGGTTGGAAACACCATATATTTT
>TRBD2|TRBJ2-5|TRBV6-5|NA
CASNRWGSGEETQYF
TGTGCCAGCAATCGCTGGGGTAGCGGGGAAGAGACCCAGTACTTC
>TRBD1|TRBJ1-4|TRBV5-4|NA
CASSPGGRPTNEKLFF
TGTGCCAGCAGCCCAGGGGGGCGGCCAACTAATGAAAAACTGTTTTTT
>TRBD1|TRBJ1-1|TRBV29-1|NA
CSVGFGTGGGGRAFF
TGCAGCGTTGGGTTTGGTACAGGGGGAGGCGGACGGGCTTTCTTT
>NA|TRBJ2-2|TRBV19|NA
CASSIGGHTGELFF
TGTGCCAGTAGTATTGGCGGGCACACCGGGGAGCTGTTTTTT
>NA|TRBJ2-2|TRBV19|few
CASSLDRGGSGSPTGELFF
TGTGCCAGTAGTCTTGACAGGGGGGGTAGCGGGAGTCCCACCGGGGAGCTGTTTTTT
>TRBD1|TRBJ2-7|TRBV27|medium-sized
CASGDRDPYEQYF
TGTGCCAGCGGGGACAGGGATCCCTACGAGCAGTACTTC
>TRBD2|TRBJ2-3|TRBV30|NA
CAWSPGGDTQYF
TGTGCCTGGAGTCCGGGGGGAGATACGCAGTATTTT
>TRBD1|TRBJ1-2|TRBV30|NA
CAWAEGTATNYGYTF
TGTGCCTGGGCGGAAGGGACAGCTACTAACTATGGCTACACCTTC
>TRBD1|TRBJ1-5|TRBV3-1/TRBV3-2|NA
CASSHARNYRGLNQPQHF
TGTGCCAGCAGCCATGCTCGGAATTACAGGGGCTTGAATCAGCCCCAGCATTTT
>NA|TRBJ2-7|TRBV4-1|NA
CASSQRGTGTYEQYF
TGCGCCAGCAGCCAACGGGGAACTGGGACCTACGAGCAGTACTTC
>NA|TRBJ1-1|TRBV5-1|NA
CASSFETGITEAFF
TGCGCCAGCAGCTTCGAGACAGGTATCACTGAAGCTTTCTTT
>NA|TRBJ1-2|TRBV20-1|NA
CSARDQGRLTF
TGCAGTGCTAGAGATCAGGGGCGCCTCACCTTC
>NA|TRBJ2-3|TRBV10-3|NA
CAISALRGTDTQYF
TGTGCCATCAGTGCCCTCAGGGGCACAGATACGCAGTATTTT
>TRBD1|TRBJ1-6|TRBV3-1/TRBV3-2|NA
CASSHRDRDSPLHF
TGTGCCAGCAGCCATCGAGACAGGGATTCACCCCTCCACTTT
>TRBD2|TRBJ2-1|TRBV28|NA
CASSSPAGGKFTNEQFF
TGTGCCAGCAGTTCCCCAGCGGGAGGAAAGTTTACCAATGAGCAGTTCTTC
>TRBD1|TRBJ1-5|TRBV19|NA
CASSLGGAGSNQPQHF
TGTGCCAGTAGTCTAGGGGGCGCGGGGAGCAATCAGCCCCAGCATTTT
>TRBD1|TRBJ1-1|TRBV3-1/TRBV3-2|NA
CASSRWDSINTEAFF
TGTGCCAGCAGTCGATGGGACAGCATCAACACTGAAGCTTTCTTT
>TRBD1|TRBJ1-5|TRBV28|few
CASRVGTGNQPQHF
TGTGCCAGCAGGGTCGGGACAGGCAATCAGCCCCAGCATTTT
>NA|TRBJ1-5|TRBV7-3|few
CASSLDRPQHF
TGTGCCAGCAGCTTAGACAGGCCCCAGCATTTT
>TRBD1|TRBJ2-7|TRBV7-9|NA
CASSPDSGTDSF
TGTGCCAGCAGTCCGGATTCGGGGACAGACTCCTTC
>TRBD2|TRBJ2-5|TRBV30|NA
CAWASGGQETQYF
TGTGCCTGGGCTAGCGGGGGGCAAGAGACCCAGTACTTC
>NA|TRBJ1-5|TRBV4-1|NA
CASSQDFTGSYSNQPQHF
TGCGCCAGCAGCCAAGATTTCACAGGGAGTTATAGCAATCAGCCCCAGCATTTT
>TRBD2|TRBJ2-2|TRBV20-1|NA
CSASPGLTGELFF
TGCAGTGCAAGTCCGGGACTAACCGGGGAGCTGTTTTTT
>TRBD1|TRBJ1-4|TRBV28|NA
CASSTRGQGHEKLFF
TGTGCCAGCAGTACCCGGGGACAGGGACATGAAAAACTGTTTTTT
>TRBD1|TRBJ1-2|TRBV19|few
CASMPLGDSYGYTF
TGTGCCAGTATGCCCCTGGGGGACAGCTATGGCTACACCTTC
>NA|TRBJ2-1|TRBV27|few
CASSLGSGEQFF
TGTGCCAGCAGTTTGGGTTCGGGAGAGCAGTTCTTC
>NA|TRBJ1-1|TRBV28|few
CASSSGAGKLSAEAFF
TGTGCCAGCAGTTCAGGAGCCGGGAAATTGAGCGCTGAAGCTTTCTTT
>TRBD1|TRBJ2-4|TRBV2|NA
CASSGDRGLGIQYF
TGTGCCAGCAGTGGGGACAGGGGGCTCGGCATTCAGTACTTC
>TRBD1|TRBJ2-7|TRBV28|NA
CATTTGKLPYEQYF
TGTGCCACCACGACAGGGAAGCTACCCTACGAGCAGTACTTC
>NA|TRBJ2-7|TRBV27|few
CASSLYPDTYSYEQYF
TGTGCCAGCAGTTTATATCCGGACACCTATTCCTACGAGCAGTACTTC
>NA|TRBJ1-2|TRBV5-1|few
CASSLFDMGDYGYTF
TGCGCCAGCAGCCTTTTCGACATGGGCGATTATGGCTACACCTTC
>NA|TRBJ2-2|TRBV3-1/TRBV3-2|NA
CASSQAGRELFF
TGTGCCAGCAGCCAAGCAGGGCGGGAGCTGTTTTTT
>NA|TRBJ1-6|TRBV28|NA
CASSSPAGKSPLHF
TGTGCCAGCAGTTCTCCTGCAGGAAAATCACCCCTCCACTTT